Listed below are T cell receptor beta chains from one sample, sequenced in a study of shared clonotypes between healthy human individuals. TCRdb's copy holds only in-frame clones and misses some; the assay was immunoSEQ multiplex PCR. The table includes 950,000 to 1,300,000 clones, about 75% detected once. Sequencing used memory CD4+ T cells sorted from blood. The receptors were sampled from a man between 18 and 35 years old in good health. The CDR3 runs from the conserved cysteine through the conserved F or W. The order of the fields is D gene, J gene, V gene, clone size, CDR3 protein, CDR3 DNA. D genes are given only for firm matches. Only some rows state a clone size, as once, few, many or a class for expanded clones.

d_gene: TRBD1
j_gene: TRBJ1-4
v_gene: TRBV19
abundance: .
CDR3aa: CASGQGINEKLFF
CDR3nt: TGTGCCAGCGGACAGGGAATTAACGAAAAACTGTTTTTT

d_gene: TRBD2
j_gene: TRBJ2-1
v_gene: TRBV7-9
abundance: .
CDR3aa: CASSLALAGAGSSYNEQFF
CDR3nt: TGTGCCAGCAGCTTAGCGCTTGCGGGAGCCGGAAGCTCCTACAATGAGCAGTTCTTC

d_gene: .
j_gene: TRBJ1-6
v_gene: TRBV18
abundance: .
CDR3aa: CASSPQRSSYNSPLHF
CDR3nt: TGTGCCAGCTCACCCCAAAGGAGCTCCTATAATTCACCCCTCCACTTT

d_gene: .
j_gene: TRBJ1-5
v_gene: TRBV19
abundance: .
CDR3aa: CASSKNEKTQPQHF
CDR3nt: TGTGCCAGTAGTAAGAACGAGAAAACTCAGCCCCAGCATTTT

d_gene: TRBD1
j_gene: TRBJ2-3
v_gene: TRBV11-2
abundance: .
CDR3aa: CASSPWTGGTDTQYF
CDR3nt: TGTGCCAGCAGCCCCTGGACAGGGGGGACAGATACGCAGTATTTT

d_gene: .
j_gene: TRBJ1-1
v_gene: TRBV2
abundance: .
CDR3aa: CASSQGGRRNTEAFF
CDR3nt: TGTGCCAGCAGTCAAGGGGGACGGCGGAACACTGAAGCTTTCTTT

d_gene: TRBD1
j_gene: TRBJ1-6
v_gene: TRBV6-1
abundance: .
CDR3aa: CASGLAGGYSPLHF
CDR3nt: TGTGCCAGTGGCCTTGCAGGGGGATATTCACCCCTCCACTTT

d_gene: .
j_gene: TRBJ2-1
v_gene: TRBV18
abundance: once
CDR3aa: CASSPPLTDNEQFF
CDR3nt: TGTGCCAGCTCACCACCTTTGACAGACAATGAGCAGTTCTTC

d_gene: .
j_gene: TRBJ2-2
v_gene: TRBV5-1
abundance: .
CDR3aa: CASRSGLNTGELFF
CDR3nt: TGCGCCAGCAGGTCCGGGCTGAACACCGGGGAGCTGTTTTTT

d_gene: .
j_gene: TRBJ1-1
v_gene: TRBV5-1
abundance: .
CDR3aa: CASSPPGGTEAFF
CDR3nt: TGCGCCAGCAGCCCGCCGGGGGGCACTGAAGCTTTCTTT

d_gene: TRBD1
j_gene: TRBJ2-5
v_gene: TRBV5-1
abundance: .
CDR3aa: CASSSGQAYQETQYF
CDR3nt: TGCGCCAGCAGCTCCGGACAGGCGTACCAAGAGACCCAGTACTTC

d_gene: .
j_gene: TRBJ1-2
v_gene: TRBV30
abundance: .
CDR3aa: CAWSEGYGYTF
CDR3nt: TGTGCCTGGAGTGAAGGCTATGGCTACACCTTC

d_gene: .
j_gene: TRBJ2-7
v_gene: TRBV6-6
abundance: .
CDR3aa: CASRGWTGAGEQYF
CDR3nt: TGTGCCAGCAGGGGTTGGACTGGCGCGGGTGAGCAGTACTTC

d_gene: .
j_gene: TRBJ2-5
v_gene: TRBV18
abundance: .
CDR3aa: CASSPEGGETQYF
CDR3nt: TGTGCCAGCTCACCAGAAGGCGGTGAGACCCAGTACTTC

d_gene: .
j_gene: TRBJ2-3
v_gene: TRBV2
abundance: .
CDR3aa: CASPGFGRTDTQYF
CDR3nt: TGTGCCAGCCCCGGATTCGGCCGCACAGATACGCAGTATTTT

d_gene: TRBD2
j_gene: TRBJ2-7
v_gene: TRBV4-1
abundance: few
CDR3aa: CASSQDWGTSGYEQYF
CDR3nt: TGCGCCAGCAGCCAAGATTGGGGGACTAGCGGATACGAGCAGTACTTC

d_gene: TRBD1
j_gene: TRBJ1-2
v_gene: TRBV7-6
abundance: few
CDR3aa: CASSSGQGYGYTF
CDR3nt: TGTGCCAGCAGCTCCGGACAGGGATACGGCTACACCTTC

d_gene: .
j_gene: TRBJ2-2
v_gene: TRBV5-1
abundance: .
CDR3aa: CASRVATGELFF
CDR3nt: TGCGCCAGCAGGGTGGCTACGGGGGAGCTGTTTTTT

d_gene: TRBD2
j_gene: TRBJ2-1
v_gene: TRBV7-2
abundance: .
CDR3aa: CASSRSGSSYNEQFF
CDR3nt: TGTGCCAGCAGCCGTAGCGGGAGCTCCTACAATGAGCAGTTCTTC

d_gene: TRBD1
j_gene: TRBJ2-2
v_gene: TRBV2
abundance: .
CDR3aa: CASSGSSDPTGGGGELFF
CDR3nt: TGTGCCAGCAGTGGTTCAAGTGACCCGACAGGGGGCGGAGGGGAGCTGTTTTTT